Following are 31 T cell receptor beta chains from one sample sequenced in a study of identical twins. Via MiXCR, TCRdb re-called the 5' RACE reads, giving one row per CDR3 protein. Among around 490,000 distinct CDR3 sequences listed, roughly an eighth were seen once. These records were also assigned to another study, of yellow fever vaccine responses in identical twins.

The sample consisted of CD4+ T cells sorted from blood. The source of these receptors is a woman in her late teens or twenties in good health.

This chain's CDR3 is CASSLAPSGNGELFF. The CDR3, as DNA: TGCGCCAGCAGCTTGGCCCCTAGCGGGAACGGGGAGCTGTTTTTT. The J gene is TRBJ2-2, the V gene TRBV5-1, with 9 bases fitting TRBD2. The junction had 4 bases not matched to a gene; V was cut back by 0 bases and J by 7 bases. The germline V gene has CDR1 SGHRS and CDR2 YFSETQ. The length of the CDR3 is 15 residues.

This clonotype was seen many times. The V and J genes are TRBV20-1 and TRBJ2-7, with 7 positions matching TRBD1. Germline trimming cut 6 bases from V and 6 bases from J; bases unmatched to any gene: 14. Germline V lookup: CDR1 DFQATT, CDR2 SNEGSKA (reference sequence). The CDR3 length is 14 residues. The CDR3 coding sequence is TGCAGTGCGAGACAGGGACAGCACTTTGGCGAGCAGTACTTC. It codes for CSARQGQHFGEQYF.

This clonotype was counted between two and nine times. The chain combines TRBV6-4 with TRBJ2-2, with 7 bases identical to TRBD2. The CDR3 has 15 residues. Germline loops: CDR1 MRHNA, CDR2 SNTAGT. Trimming took 6 bases from V and 1 from J; bases not matched to a gene: 5. CDR3 DNA: TGTGCCAGCAGCTTCGGCGGGGGGAACACCGGGGAGCTGTTTTTT. Its protein is CASSFGGGNTGELFF.

The rearrangement links TRBV2 to TRBJ2-7, with 10 nucleotides matching TRBD1. The CDR3 is 18 amino acids. Germline lookup yields CDR1 SNHLY and CDR2 FYNNEI. The trim removed 7 bases at V and 1 base at J, leaving 16 bases unmatched. The CDR3 here is CASKRNSGQGKRSYEQYF. CDR3 coding DNA: TGTGCCAGCAAGCGAAACTCGGGACAGGGGAAAAGGTCCTACGAGCAGTACTTC.

This clonotype was counted a few times. This sequence joins TRBV7-9 and TRBJ2-1; D not certain. Trimming took off 5 bases at V and 5 bases at J, with 10 bases between the two ends. Per germline, CDR1 SEHNR and CDR2 FQNEAQ (reference sequence). This CDR3 is 13 amino acids long. The CDR3 bases are TGTGCCAGCAGCCTAGATTACCACAATGAGCAGTTCTTC. Its protein product is CASSLDYHNEQFF.

J is TRBJ2-1 and V is TRBV7-2, with 9 bases matching TRBD2. There are 14 residues in the CDR3. With 8 bases clipped from V and 7 bases from J, the junction kept 9 bases outside the gene matches. Germline loops: CDR1 SGHTA, CDR2 FQGNSA. The CDR3 loop is CASCLAGLQNEQFF. The CDR3 DNA sequence: TGTGCCAGCTGTCTAGCGGGACTACAAAATGAGCAGTTCTTC.

This clonotype was found many times. The gene calls are TRBV3-1 and TRBJ2-3; D gene unclear. CDR3 length: 13 amino acids. Trimming cost V 7 bases and J 6 bases, with 14 bases left between them. Germline CDR1 and CDR2: LGHDT and YNNKEL (reference sequence). DNA for the CDR3: TGTGCCAGCAACCTGGTGGGAAGGGATACGCAGTATTTT. Protein product: CASNLVGRDTQYF.

In its sample, this clonotype was seen a few times. This chain links TRBV28 with TRBJ2-5; weak D call: TRBD1 (6 bases). In germline, CDR1 is MDHEN, CDR2 SYDVKM. The CDR3 runs 13 residues. Trimming removed 6 bases at V and 5 bases at J, with 13 bases between. The CDR3 DNA sequence: TGTGCCAGCAGACAGGGCCCCGCGGAGACCCAGTACTTC. Amino acid sequence: CASRQGPAETQYF.

This clonotype was picked up many times. The rearrangement uses TRBV12-3 or TRBV12-4 and TRBJ2-1; D may be TRBD2 (6 bases). This CDR3 is built from 13 residues. V gave up 8 bases and J gave up 9 bases, with 17 bases separating them. The CDR3 spells CASSGTSAAEQFF. In DNA, the CDR3 is TGTGCCAGCTCCGGGACTTCGGCCGCTGAGCAGTTCTTC.

The chain couples TRBV6-1 to TRBJ2-7; 7 bases are shared with TRBD2. Per the germline V gene, CDR1 is MNHNS and CDR2 is SASEGT. V was clipped by 6 bases and J by 3 bases; unmatched bases: 8. The CDR3 sequence is 14 residues long. The CDR3 region is CASSDFGGSYEQYF. The DNA of the CDR3 is TGTGCCAGCAGCGACTTCGGGGGGAGCTACGAGCAGTACTTC.

V and J are TRBV14 and TRBJ2-1, with D uncertain. The CDR3 is 14 residues long. Germline-derived CDR1 and CDR2 are SGHDN and FVKESK. The V end lost 0 bases, the J end lost 11 bases, and 14 bases lay between the germline ends. CDR3 loop: CASSQDVYATKQFF. CDR3 bases: TGTGCCAGCAGCCAAGATGTATACGCGACAAAGCAGTTCTTC.

At least ten counts were recorded for this clonotype. The chain carries TRBV4-2 and TRBJ2-1; TRBD2 matches 8 bases. This CDR3 spans 17 amino acids. V was clipped by 1 base and J by 3 bases; unmatched bases: 8. Looked up from germline, CDR1 is LGHNA and CDR2 is YNFKEQ. The CDR3 DNA reads as TGTGCCAGCAGCCAAGGGAGCGGGAGTAGGGGCTACAATGAGCAGTTCTTC. The encoded protein is CASSQGSGSRGYNEQFF.

This clonotype turned up a few times. The J gene is TRBJ2-7, the V gene TRBV30; TRBD1 matches at 8 bases. V shed 2 bases, J shed 7 bases, and the junction held 10 bases outside the gene matches. Germline CDR1 is GTSNPN and CDR2 is SVGIG (reference sequence). CDR3 size: 14 residues. The CDR3 DNA sequence: TGTGCCTGGAGTTGGGGGCAGGGGGCGAGAGAGCAGTACTTC. It encodes CAWSWGQGAREQYF.

This sequence joins TRBV12-3 or TRBV12-4 and TRBJ2-3; either TRBD1 or TRBD2 may supply D (5 bases each). Trimming stripped 7 bases from V and 5 bases from J, with 16 bases between. The CDR3 loop spans 14 amino acids. CDR3 loop: CASKAPGAGDTQYF. For the CDR3, the DNA is TGTGCCAGCAAGGCCCCCGGGGCGGGAGATACGCAGTATTTT.

This clonotype was detected a few times. The rearrangement uses TRBV11-2 and TRBJ2-3; 8 positions agree with TRBD2. V shed 4 bases, J shed 1 base, and the junction held 7 bases outside the gene matches. Germline CDR1 SGHAT, CDR2 FQNNGV. The CDR3 length is 16 residues. CDR3 region: CASSWSGRAGTDTQYF. In DNA form, the CDR3 reads TGTGCCAGCAGCTGGAGCGGGAGAGCGGGCACAGATACGCAGTATTTT.

This clonotype turned up a few times. The V call is TRBV12-3 or TRBV12-4, the J call TRBJ1-6; TRBD1 might be the D (5 bases). The CDR3 is 13 residues long. Trimming removed 4 bases at V and 9 bases at J, with 10 bases between. Here the CDR3 reads CASSSRDGSPLHF. The DNA of the CDR3 is TGTGCCAGCAGTTCCAGGGATGGTTCACCCCTCCACTTT.

The chain is built from TRBV5-1 and TRBJ1-1; D unresolved. The CDR3 sequence is 13 residues long. V was cut by 3 bases and J by 1 base, with 7 bases left in between. CDR1 and CDR2 (germline): SGHRS, YFSETQ. DNA for the CDR3: TGCGCCAGCAGCTCCGGGGAGAACACTGAAGCTTTCTTT. It specifies CASSSGENTEAFF. Drawing the rest from reference TRBV5-1 and TRBJ1-1, the complete variable domain is KAGVTQTPRYLIKTRGQQVTLSCSPISGHRSVSWYQQTPGQGLQFLFEYFSETQRNKGNFPGRFSGRQFSNSRSEMNVSTLELGDSALYLCASSSGENTEAFFGQGTRLTVV.

This clonotype was counted between two and nine times. The rearrangement uses TRBV20-1 and TRBJ2-7; TRBD2 aligns across 13 bases. Germline lookup yields CDR1 DFQATT and CDR2 SNEGSKA (reference sequence). The CDR3 is 12 residues long. CDR3 region: CRPGLAGAEQYF. CDR3 DNA sequence: TGCAGACCAGGACTAGCGGGAGCCGAGCAGTACTTC.

This clonotype showed up just a few times. The chain uses TRBV5-5 and TRBJ2-5; D ambiguous. CDR3 length equals 13 residues. CDR1 SGHKS and CDR2 YYEKEE come from the germline V gene (reference sequence). Trimming removed 2 bases from V and 4 bases from J, with 9 bases in between. In DNA form, the CDR3 reads TGTGCCAGCAGCTTACGACTTACAGAGACCCAGTACTTC. Translating gives CASSLRLTETQYF.

The chain links TRBV9 to TRBJ2-2, with unresolved D. V was pared by 0 bases and J by 1 base, with 10 bases between. The CDR3 extends over 16 amino acids. Germline V gene sequence: CDR1 SGDLS, CDR2 YYNGEE. The CDR3 protein is CASSVGVAENTGELFF. The CDR3 DNA is TGTGCCAGCAGCGTAGGCGTAGCCGAGAACACCGGGGAGCTGTTTTTT.

J is TRBJ1-1 and V is TRBV7-9, with unresolved D. CDR3 size: 11 residues. Germline loops: CDR1 SEHNR, CDR2 FQNEAQ (reference sequence). V lost 8 bases, J lost 1 base, and 5 bases lay in between. This CDR3 reads CASERNTEAFF. The CDR3 region has the DNA TGTGCCAGCGAGAGGAACACTGAAGCTTTCTTT.

In its sample, this clonotype was seen a few times. The chain joins TRBV20-1 to TRBJ2-7, with 7 bases aligning to TRBD1. V was pared by 5 bases and J by 0 bases, with 1 base of the junction left unmatched. CDR1 DFQATT and CDR2 SNEGSKA come from the germline V gene (reference sequence). The CDR3 runs 12 residues. In DNA form, the CDR3 reads TGCAGTGCTGGACAGGTCTCCTACGAGCAGTACTTC. The encoded protein is CSAGQVSYEQYF.

This sequence joins TRBV7-9 and TRBJ1-5, with D possibly TRBD1 on 6 matching bases. The CDR3 has 16 amino acids. CDR1 SEHNR and CDR2 FQNEAQ come from the germline V gene (reference sequence). V gave up 5 bases and J gave up 6 bases, with 20 bases separating them. The CDR3 loop is CASSADSGGAGQPQHF. CDR3 nucleotides: TGTGCCAGCAGCGCCGACTCCGGGGGCGCAGGTCAGCCCCAGCATTTT.

Only a few counts were recorded for this clonotype. The chain is built from TRBV7-2 and TRBJ2-1, with D perhaps being TRBD1 or TRBD2 (6 bases each). CDR3 length: 14 residues. Germline values: CDR1 SGHTA, CDR2 FQGNSA. Deletions cut 4 bases from V and 4 bases from J, with 11 bases between. This CDR3 is CASSWRGEYNEQFF. The CDR3 DNA follows: TGTGCCAGCAGCTGGAGGGGGGAGTACAATGAGCAGTTCTTC.

This clonotype was detected only a few times. The chain employs TRBV5-4 and TRBJ2-5; D assignment may be TRBD1 or TRBD2 (6 bases each). This CDR3 region has 16 residues. The V and J ends lost 2 bases and 5 bases respectively, with 19 bases between them. Germline CDR1 reads SGHNT; CDR2 reads YYREEE (reference sequence). The DNA for the CDR3 is TGTGCCAGCAGCTTCGGTCCGGGGGCGGGTCAGGAGACCCAGTACTTC. Protein sequence: CASSFGPGAGQETQYF.

This clonotype appeared a few times. The chain employs TRBV2 and TRBJ1-1; a weak D match, TRBD1 (6 bases). V lost 6 bases and J 7 bases, leaving 18 bases between the germline ends. The CDR3 runs to 14 residues. Germline V gives CDR1 SNHLY, CDR2 FYNNEI. This chain's CDR3 is CASRVTGFRSEAFF. The CDR3 nucleotides are TGTGCCAGCAGGGTCACAGGGTTTCGTAGTGAAGCTTTCTTT.

This clonotype has ten or more counts. This chain connects TRBV7-8 to TRBJ1-6; 9 bases are shared with TRBD1. The length of the CDR3 is 15 residues. V trimming: 5 bases; J trimming: 6 bases; junction bases outside the gene matches: 5. Germline V gene lookup returns CDR1 SGHVS and CDR2 FQNEAQ. CDR3 loop: CASSLRDRANSPLHF. The CDR3 region has the DNA TGTGCCAGCAGCCTCAGGGACAGGGCTAATTCACCCCTCCACTTT.

V and J are TRBV7-2 and TRBJ2-3; 9 bases fit TRBD1. There are 15 residues in the CDR3. Germline trimming cut 3 bases from V and 2 bases from J; bases unmatched to any gene: 3. Germline assignment: CDR1 SGHTA and CDR2 FQGNSA. The CDR3 region has the DNA TGTGCCAGCAGCTTGGGGACAGGGTACACAGATACGCAGTATTTT. Its protein product is CASSLGTGYTDTQYF.

This chain connects TRBV20-1 to TRBJ1-5; 7 bases are a match to TRBD1. J was trimmed by 4 bases and V by 5 bases; bases with no gene match: 5. This CDR3 region has 13 residues. CDR1 is DFQATT and CDR2 is SNEGSKA in the germline V gene (reference sequence). Here the CDR3 reads CSAQDRLNQPQHF. DNA for the CDR3: TGCAGTGCTCAGGACAGGCTGAATCAGCCCCAGCATTTT.

The genes are TRBV12-3 or TRBV12-4 and TRBJ2-7, with D perhaps matching TRBD1 or TRBD2 (5 bases each). The CDR3 contains 15 residues. The ends were cut back, 7 bases at V and 4 bases at J, with 20 bases in the middle. For the CDR3, the DNA is TGTGCCAGCAACTGGGGGAGCGGAGAAGGGTACGAGCAGTACTTC. The encoded protein is CASNWGSGEGYEQYF.

This clonotype was recorded a few times. V gene TRBV25-1 combines with J gene TRBJ1-5; D possibly corresponds to TRBD1 (5 bases). The germline V gene encodes CDR1 MGHDK and CDR2 SYGVNS. CDR3 length equals 16 residues. V dropped 5 bases and J dropped 1 base, with 15 bases sitting between them. The CDR3 is CASSPIGGLSNQPQHF. CDR3 sequence (DNA): TGTGCCAGCAGTCCTATCGGGGGTTTGAGCAATCAGCCCCAGCATTTT. The complete variable domain, with remaining parts taken from reference TRBV25-1 and TRBJ1-5, reads EADIYQTPRYLVIGTGKKITLECSQTMGHDKMYWYQQDPGMELHLIHYSYGVNSTEKGDLSSESTVSRIRTEHFPLTLESARPSHTSQYLCASSPIGGLSNQPQHFGDGTRLSIL.